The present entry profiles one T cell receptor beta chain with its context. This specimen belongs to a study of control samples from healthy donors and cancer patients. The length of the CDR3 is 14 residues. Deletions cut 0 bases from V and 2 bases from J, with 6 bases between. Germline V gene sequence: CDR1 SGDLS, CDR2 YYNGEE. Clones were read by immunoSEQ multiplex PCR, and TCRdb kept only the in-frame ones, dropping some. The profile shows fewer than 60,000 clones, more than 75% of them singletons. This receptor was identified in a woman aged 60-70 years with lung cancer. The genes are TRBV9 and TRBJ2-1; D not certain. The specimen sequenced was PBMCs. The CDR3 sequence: CASSVAEAYNEQFF. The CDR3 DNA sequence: TGTGCCAGCAGCGTAGCTGAAGCCTACAATGAGCAGTTCTTC.